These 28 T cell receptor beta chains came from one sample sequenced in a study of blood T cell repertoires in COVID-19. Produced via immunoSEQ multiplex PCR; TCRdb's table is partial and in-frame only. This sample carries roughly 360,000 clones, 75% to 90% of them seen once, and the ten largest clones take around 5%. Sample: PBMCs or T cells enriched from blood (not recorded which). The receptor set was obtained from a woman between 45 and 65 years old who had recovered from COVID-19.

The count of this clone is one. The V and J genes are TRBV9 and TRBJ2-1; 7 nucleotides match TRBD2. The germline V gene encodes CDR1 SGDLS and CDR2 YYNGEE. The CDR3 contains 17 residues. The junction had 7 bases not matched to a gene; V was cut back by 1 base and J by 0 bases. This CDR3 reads CASSVLRGVSSYNEQFF. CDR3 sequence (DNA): TGTGCCAGCAGCGTACTACGGGGGGTAAGCTCCTACAATGAGCAGTTCTTC. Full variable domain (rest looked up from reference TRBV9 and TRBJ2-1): DSGVTQTPKHLITATGQRVTLRCSPRSGDLSVYWYQQSLDQGLQFLIQYYNGEERAKGNILERFSAQQFPDLHSELNLSSLELGDSALYFCASSVLRGVSSYNEQFFGPGTRLTVL.

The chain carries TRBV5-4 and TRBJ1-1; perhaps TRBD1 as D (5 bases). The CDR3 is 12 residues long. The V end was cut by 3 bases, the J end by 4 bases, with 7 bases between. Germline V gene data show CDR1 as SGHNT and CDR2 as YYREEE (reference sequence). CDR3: CASSWGGTEAFF. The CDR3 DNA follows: TGTGCCAGCAGCTGGGGGGGCACTGAAGCTTTCTTT.

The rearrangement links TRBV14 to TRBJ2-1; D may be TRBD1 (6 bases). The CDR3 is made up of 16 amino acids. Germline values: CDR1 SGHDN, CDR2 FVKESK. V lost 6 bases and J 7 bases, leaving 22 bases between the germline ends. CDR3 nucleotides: TGTGCCAGCAGGCACAGGACGGGACAAGCATCGAATGAGCAGTTCTTC. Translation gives CASRHRTGQASNEQFF.

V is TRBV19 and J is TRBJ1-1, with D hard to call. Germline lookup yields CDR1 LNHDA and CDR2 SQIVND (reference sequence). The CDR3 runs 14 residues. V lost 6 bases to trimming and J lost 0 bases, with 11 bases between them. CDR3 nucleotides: TGTGCCAGTAGCCCGGGAGCAGTGAACACTGAAGCTTTCTTT. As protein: CASSPGAVNTEAFF. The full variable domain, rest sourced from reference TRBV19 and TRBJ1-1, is DGGITQSPKYLFRKEGQNVTLSCEQNLNHDAMYWYRQDPGQGLRLIYYSQIVNDFQKGDIAEGYSVSREKKESFPLTVTSAQKNPTAFYLCASSPGAVNTEAFFGQGTRLTVV.

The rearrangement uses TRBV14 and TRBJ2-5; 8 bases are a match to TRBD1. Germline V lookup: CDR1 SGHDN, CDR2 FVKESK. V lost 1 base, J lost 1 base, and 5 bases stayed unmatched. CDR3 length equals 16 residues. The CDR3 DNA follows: TGTGCCAGCAGCCAAGGGTCCAGGGGGCCCCAAGAGACCCAGTACTTC. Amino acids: CASSQGSRGPQETQYF.

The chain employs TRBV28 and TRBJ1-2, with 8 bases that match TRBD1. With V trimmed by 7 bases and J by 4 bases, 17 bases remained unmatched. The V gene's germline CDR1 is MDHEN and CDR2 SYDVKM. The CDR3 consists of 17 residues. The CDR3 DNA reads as TGTGCCAGCATTATCGGGACAGGTGTTGGGTTTAGCTATGGCTACACCTTC. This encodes CASIIGTGVGFSYGYTF.

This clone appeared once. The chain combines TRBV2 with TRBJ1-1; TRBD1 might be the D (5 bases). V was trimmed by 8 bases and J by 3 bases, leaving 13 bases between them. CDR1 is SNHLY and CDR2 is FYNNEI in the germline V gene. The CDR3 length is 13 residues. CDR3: CASGGEWDTEAFF. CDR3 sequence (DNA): TGTGCCAGCGGGGGGGAGTGGGACACTGAAGCTTTCTTT.

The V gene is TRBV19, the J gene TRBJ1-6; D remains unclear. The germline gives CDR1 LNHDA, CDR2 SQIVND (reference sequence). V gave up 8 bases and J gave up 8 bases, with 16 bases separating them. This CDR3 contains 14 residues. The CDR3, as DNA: TGTGCCAGTGGACCGGGATCAAAAGATTCACCCCTCCACTTT. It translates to CASGPGSKDSPLHF.

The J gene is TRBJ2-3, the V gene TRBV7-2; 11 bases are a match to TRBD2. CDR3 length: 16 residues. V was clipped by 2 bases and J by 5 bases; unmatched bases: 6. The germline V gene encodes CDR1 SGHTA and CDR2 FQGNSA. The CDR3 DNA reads TGTGCCAGCAGCTTAATAGCGGGGGGGCCTATAGATACGCAGTATTTT. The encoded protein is CASSLIAGGPIDTQYF.

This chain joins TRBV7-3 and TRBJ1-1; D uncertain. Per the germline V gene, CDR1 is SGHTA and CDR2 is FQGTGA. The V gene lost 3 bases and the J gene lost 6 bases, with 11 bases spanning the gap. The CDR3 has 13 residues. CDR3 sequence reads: CASSFSLEAEAFF. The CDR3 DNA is TGTGCCAGCAGCTTTTCCCTCGAGGCTGAAGCTTTCTTT.

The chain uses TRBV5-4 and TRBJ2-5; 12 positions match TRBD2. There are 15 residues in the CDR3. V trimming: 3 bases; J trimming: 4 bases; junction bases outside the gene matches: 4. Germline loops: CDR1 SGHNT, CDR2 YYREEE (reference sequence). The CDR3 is CASSSEGLAGETQYF. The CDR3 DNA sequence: TGTGCCAGCAGCTCGGAGGGACTAGCGGGAGAGACCCAGTACTTC.

CDR3 bases: TGTGCCAGCAGTGGAAATCGACAGGGGGGATTTGACTATGGCTACACCTTC. Its protein is CASSGNRQGGFDYGYTF. The genes are TRBV25-1 and TRBJ1-2, with 9 bases matching TRBD1. This CDR3 is 17 amino acids long. The V segment lost 4 bases and the J segment 3 bases; nucleotides outside the gene matches: 12. Germline-derived CDR1 and CDR2 are MGHDK and SYGVNS.

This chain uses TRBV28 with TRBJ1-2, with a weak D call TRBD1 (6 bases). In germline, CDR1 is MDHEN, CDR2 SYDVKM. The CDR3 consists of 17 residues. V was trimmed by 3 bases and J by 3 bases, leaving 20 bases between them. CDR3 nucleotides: TGTGCCAGCAGTTTCCCCCCCGGCGGGGGCGTCGACTATGGCTACACCTTC. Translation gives CASSFPPGGGVDYGYTF.

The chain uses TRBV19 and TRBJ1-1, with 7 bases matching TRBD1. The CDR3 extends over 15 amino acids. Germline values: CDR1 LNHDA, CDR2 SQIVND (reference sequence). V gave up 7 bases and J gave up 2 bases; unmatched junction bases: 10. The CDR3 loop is CASKLYRGVNTEAFF. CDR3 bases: TGTGCCAGTAAGCTTTACAGGGGCGTTAACACTGAAGCTTTCTTT.

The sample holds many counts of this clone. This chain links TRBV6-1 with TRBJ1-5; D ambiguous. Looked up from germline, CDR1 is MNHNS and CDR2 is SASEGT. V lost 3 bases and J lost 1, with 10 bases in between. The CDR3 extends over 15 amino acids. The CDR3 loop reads CASSDPTWSNQPQHF. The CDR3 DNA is TGTGCCAGCAGTGATCCTACGTGGAGCAATCAGCCCCAGCATTTT.

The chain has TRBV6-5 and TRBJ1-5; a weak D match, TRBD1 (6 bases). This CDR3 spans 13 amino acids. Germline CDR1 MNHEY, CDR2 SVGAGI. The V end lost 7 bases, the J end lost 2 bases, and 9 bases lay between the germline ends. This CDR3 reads CASNNRGNQPQHF. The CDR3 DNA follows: TGTGCCAGCAACAACAGGGGCAATCAGCCCCAGCATTTT.

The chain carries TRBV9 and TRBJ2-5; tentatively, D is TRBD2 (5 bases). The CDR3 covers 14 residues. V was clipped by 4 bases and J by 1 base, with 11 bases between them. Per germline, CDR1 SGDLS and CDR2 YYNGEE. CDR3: CASSPRGPQETQYF. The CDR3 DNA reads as TGTGCCAGCAGCCCCCGCGGGCCCCAAGAGACCCAGTACTTC.

The CDR3 loop reads CAWATGGNQPQHF. Here the CDR3 DNA reads TGTGCCTGGGCGACAGGGGGCAATCAGCCCCAGCATTTT. The V and J genes are TRBV30 and TRBJ1-5; 8 nucleotides agree with TRBD1. J lost 2 bases, V lost 5 bases, and 2 bases had no gene match. Germline V CDR1 and CDR2: GTSNPN, SVGIG (reference sequence). The CDR3 length is 13 residues.

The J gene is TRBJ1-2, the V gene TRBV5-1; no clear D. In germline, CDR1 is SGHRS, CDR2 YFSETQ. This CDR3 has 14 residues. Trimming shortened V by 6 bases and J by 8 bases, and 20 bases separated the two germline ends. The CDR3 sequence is CASTVPGTRGGYTF. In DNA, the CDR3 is TGCGCCAGCACAGTGCCGGGAACCCGTGGGGGCTACACCTTC.

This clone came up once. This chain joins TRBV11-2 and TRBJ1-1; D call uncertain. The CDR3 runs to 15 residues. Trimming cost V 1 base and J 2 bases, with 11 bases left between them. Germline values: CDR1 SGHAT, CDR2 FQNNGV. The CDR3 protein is CASSLVGSSNTEAFF. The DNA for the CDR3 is TGTGCCAGCAGCTTAGTTGGCAGTTCTAACACTGAAGCTTTCTTT. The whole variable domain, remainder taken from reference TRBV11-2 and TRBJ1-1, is EAGVAQSPRYKIIEKRQSVAFWCNPISGHATLYWYQQILGQGPKLLIQFQNNGVVDDSQLPKDRFSAERLKGVDSTLKIQPAKLEDSAVYLCASSLVGSSNTEAFFGQGTRLTVV.

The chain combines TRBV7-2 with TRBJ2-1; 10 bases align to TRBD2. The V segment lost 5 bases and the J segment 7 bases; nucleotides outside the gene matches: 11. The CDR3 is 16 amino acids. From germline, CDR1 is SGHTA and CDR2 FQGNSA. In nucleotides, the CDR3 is TGTGCCAGCAGCGGGGGGGGTCTAGCGGGAGTTAATGAGCAGTTCTTC. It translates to CASSGGGLAGVNEQFF.

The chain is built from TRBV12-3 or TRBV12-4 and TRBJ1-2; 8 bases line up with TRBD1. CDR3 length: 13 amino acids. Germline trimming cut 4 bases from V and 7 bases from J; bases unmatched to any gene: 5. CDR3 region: CASSYQGASGYTF. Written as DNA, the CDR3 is TGTGCCAGCAGTTATCAGGGGGCGAGTGGCTACACCTTC.

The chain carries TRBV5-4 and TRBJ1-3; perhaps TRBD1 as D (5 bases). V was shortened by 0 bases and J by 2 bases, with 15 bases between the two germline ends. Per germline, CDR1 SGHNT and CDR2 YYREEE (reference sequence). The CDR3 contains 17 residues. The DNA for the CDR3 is TGTGCCAGCAGCTTGGGGGGGGGTCAAGGTACTGGAAACACCATATATTTT. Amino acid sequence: CASSLGGGQGTGNTIYF. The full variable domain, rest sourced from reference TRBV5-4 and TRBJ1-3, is ETGVTQSPTHLIKTRGQQVTLRCSSQSGHNTVSWYQQALGQGPQFIFQYYREEENGRGNFPPRFSGLQFPNYSSELNVNALELDDSALYLCASSLGGGQGTGNTIYFGEGSWLTVV.

The chain's CDR3 is CASSSVAGGIQETQYF. As DNA, the CDR3 is TGCGCCAGCAGCTCCGTTGCCGGGGGGATTCAAGAGACCCAGTACTTC. V gene TRBV5-1 combines with J gene TRBJ2-5, with 7 bases that match TRBD2. The CDR3 spans 16 residues. Germline V gives CDR1 SGHRS, CDR2 YFSETQ. Trimming removed 3 bases from V and 2 bases from J; junction bases left unmatched: 10.

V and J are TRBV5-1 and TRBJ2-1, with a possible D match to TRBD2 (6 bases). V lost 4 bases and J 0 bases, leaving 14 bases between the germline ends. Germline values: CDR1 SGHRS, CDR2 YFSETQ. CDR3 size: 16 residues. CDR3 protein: CASSTGEVNSYNEQFF. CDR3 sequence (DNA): TGCGCCAGCAGCACCGGGGAGGTAAACTCCTACAATGAGCAGTTCTTC.

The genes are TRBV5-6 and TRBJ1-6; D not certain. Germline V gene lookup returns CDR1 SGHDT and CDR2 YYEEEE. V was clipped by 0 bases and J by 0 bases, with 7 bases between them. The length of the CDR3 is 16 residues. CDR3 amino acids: CASSLEPFSYNSPLHF. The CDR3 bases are TGTGCCAGCAGCTTGGAGCCCTTCTCCTATAATTCACCCCTCCACTTT.

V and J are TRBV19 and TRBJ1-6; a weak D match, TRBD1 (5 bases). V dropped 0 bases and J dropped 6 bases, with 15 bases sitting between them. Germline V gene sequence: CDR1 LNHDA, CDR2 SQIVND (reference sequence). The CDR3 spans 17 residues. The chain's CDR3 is CASSIDGGFVANSPLHF. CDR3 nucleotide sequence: TGTGCCAGTAGTATAGACGGGGGATTCGTCGCTAATTCACCCCTCCACTTT.

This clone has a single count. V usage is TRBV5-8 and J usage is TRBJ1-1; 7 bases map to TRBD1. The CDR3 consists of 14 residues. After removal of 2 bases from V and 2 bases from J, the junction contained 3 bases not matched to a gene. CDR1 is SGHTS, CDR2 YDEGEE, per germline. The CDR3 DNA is TGTGCCAGCAGCTTCCGGGACAGTAACACTGAAGCTTTCTTT. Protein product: CASSFRDSNTEAFF. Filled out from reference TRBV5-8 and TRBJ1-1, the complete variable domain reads EAGVTQSPTHLIKTRGQQATLRCSPISGHTSVYWYQQALGLGLQFLLWYDEGEERNRGNFPPRFSGRQFPNYSSELNVNALELEDSALYLCASSFRDSNTEAFFGQGTRLTVV.